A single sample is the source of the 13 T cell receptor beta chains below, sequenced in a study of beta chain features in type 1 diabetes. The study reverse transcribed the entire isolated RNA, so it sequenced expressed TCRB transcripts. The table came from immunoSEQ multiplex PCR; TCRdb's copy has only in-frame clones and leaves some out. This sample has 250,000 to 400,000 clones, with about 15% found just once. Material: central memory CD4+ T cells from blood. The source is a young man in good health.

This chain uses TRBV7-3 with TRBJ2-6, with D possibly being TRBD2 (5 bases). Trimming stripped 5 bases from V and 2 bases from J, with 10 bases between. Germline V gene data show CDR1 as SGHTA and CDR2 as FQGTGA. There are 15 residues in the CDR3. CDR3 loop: CASSTNGAGANVLTF. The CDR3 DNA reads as TGTGCCAGCAGCACAAACGGGGCTGGGGCCAACGTCCTGACTTTC.

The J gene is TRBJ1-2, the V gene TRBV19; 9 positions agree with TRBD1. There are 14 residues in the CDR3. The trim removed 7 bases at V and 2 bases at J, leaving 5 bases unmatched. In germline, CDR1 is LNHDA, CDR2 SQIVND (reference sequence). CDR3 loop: CASTTGTGNYGYTF. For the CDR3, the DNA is TGTGCCAGTACAACCGGGACAGGGAACTATGGCTACACCTTC.

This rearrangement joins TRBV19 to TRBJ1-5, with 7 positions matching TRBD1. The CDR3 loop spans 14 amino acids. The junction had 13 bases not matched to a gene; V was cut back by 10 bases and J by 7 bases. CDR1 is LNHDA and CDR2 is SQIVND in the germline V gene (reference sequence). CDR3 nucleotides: TGTGCCACAGGAAAACAGGGGTTAGAGCAGCCCCAGCATTTT. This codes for CATGKQGLEQPQHF.

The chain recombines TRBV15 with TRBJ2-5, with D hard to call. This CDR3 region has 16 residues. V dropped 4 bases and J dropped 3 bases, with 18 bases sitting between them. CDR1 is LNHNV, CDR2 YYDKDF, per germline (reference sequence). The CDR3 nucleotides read TGTGCCACCAGCAACCCGAACTGGAAGTGGGAAGAGACCCAGTACTTC. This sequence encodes CATSNPNWKWEETQYF.

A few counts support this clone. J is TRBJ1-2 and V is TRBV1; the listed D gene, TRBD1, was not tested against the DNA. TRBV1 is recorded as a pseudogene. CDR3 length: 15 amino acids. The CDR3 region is CTSSQDRQGGRGYTF. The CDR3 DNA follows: TGCACCAGCAGCCAAGACCGACAGGGAGGCCGGGGCTACACCTTC.

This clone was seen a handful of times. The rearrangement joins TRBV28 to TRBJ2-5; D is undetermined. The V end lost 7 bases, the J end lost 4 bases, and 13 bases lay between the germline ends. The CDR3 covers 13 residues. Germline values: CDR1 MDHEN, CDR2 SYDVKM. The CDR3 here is CASTQPLRETQYF. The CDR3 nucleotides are TGTGCCAGCACCCAACCGCTTCGAGAGACCCAGTACTTC.

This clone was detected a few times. CDR3 amino acids: CASTPVSGANVLTF. CDR3 bases: TGTGCCAGCACCCCGGTATCTGGGGCCAACGTCCTGACTTTC. The gene calls are TRBV7-8 and TRBJ2-6; D is unclear. With 7 bases removed from V and 1 base from J, the gap between germline ends came to 8 bases. Per germline, CDR1 SGHVS and CDR2 FQNEAQ. The CDR3 has 14 residues.

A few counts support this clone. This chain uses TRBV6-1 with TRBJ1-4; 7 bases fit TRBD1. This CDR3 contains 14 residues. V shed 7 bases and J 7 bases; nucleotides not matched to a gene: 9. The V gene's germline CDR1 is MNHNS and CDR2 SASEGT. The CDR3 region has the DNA TGTGCCAGCACTCAGACAGGGTCTCGTGAAAAACTGTTTTTT. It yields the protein CASTQTGSREKLFF.

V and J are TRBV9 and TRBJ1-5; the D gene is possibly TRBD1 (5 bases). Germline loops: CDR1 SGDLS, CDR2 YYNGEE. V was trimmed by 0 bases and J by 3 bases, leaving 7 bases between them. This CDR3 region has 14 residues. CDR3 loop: CASSVGGDNQPQHF. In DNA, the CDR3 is TGTGCCAGCAGCGTAGGGGGGGACAATCAGCCCCAGCATTTT.

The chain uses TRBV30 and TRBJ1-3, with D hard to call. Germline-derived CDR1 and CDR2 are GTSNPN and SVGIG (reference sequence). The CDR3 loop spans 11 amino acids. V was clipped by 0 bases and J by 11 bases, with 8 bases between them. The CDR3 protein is CAWSVRAAIYF. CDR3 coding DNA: TGTGCCTGGAGTGTACGGGCGGCCATATATTTT.

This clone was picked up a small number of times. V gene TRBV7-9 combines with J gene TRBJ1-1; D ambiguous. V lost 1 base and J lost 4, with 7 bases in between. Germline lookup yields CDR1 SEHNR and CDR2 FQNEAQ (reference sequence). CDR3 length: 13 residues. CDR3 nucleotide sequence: TGTGCCAGCAGCTTAGGCAAGGGCACTGAAGCTTTCTTT. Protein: CASSLGKGTEAFF.

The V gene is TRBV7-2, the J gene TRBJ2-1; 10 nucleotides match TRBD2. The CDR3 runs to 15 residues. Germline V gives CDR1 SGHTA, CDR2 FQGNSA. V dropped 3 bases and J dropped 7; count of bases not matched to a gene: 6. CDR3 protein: CASSFTAGGPNEQFF. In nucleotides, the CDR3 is TGTGCCAGCAGCTTTACAGCGGGGGGGCCTAATGAGCAGTTCTTC.

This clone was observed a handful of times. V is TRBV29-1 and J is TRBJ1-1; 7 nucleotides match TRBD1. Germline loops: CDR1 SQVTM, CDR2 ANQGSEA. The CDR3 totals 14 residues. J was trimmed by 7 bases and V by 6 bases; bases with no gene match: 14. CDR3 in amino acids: CSVLLTRDSFEAFF. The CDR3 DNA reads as TGCAGCGTACTCTTAACCCGGGACAGCTTTGAAGCTTTCTTT.